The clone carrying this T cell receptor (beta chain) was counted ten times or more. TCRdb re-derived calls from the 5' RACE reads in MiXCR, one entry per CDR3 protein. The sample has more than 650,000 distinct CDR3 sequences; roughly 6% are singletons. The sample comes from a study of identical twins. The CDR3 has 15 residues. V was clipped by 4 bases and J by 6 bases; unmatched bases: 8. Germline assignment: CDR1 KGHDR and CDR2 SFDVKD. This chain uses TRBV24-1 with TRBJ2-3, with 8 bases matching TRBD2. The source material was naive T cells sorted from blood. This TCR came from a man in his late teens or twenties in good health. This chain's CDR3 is CATSDSSGSLDTQYF. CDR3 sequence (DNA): TGTGCCACCAGTGACTCCAGCGGGAGTCTGGATACGCAGTATTTT.